This T cell receptor beta chain originates from a study of blood T cell repertoires in COVID-19. The length of the CDR3 is 14 residues. Germline loops: CDR1 WSHSY, CDR2 SAAADI. The germline V and J ends were trimmed by 4 bases and 4 bases, with 13 bases remaining between them. Clones were sequenced by immunoSEQ multiplex PCR, and TCRdb holds only the in-frame ones, with some missing. The sample has approximately 250,000 clones, about 85% seen once. Sequences were obtained from peripheral blood. The rearrangement joins TRBV10-2 to TRBJ1-1, with D tentatively TRBD1 (5 bases). This sequence originates from a man between 60 and 75 years old with acute or convalescent COVID-19. Here the CDR3 reads CASSAAGAVTEAFF. The CDR3 nucleotides read TGCGCCAGCAGTGCGGCTGGGGCTGTCACTGAAGCTTTCTTT.